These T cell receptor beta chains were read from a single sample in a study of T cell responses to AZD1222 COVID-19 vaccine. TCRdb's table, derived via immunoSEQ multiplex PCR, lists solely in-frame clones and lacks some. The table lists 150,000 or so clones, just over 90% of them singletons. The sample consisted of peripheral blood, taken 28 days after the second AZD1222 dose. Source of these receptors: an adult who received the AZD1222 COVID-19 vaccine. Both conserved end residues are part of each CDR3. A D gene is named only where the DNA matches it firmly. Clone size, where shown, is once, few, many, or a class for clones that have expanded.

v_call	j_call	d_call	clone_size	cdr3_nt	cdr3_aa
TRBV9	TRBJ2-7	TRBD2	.	TGTGCCAGCAGCGTAGGTGGGGGGGTGGCCTACGAGCAGTACTTC	CASSVGGGVAYEQYF
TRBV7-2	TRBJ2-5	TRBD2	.	TGTGCCAGCAGCGGGTCTAGCGGGCAGCAAGAGACCCAGTACTTC	CASSGSSGQQETQYF
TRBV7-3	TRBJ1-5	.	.	TGTGCCAGCAGCCCAACTCCGGGGCCAAATCAGCCCCAGCATTTT	CASSPTPGPNQPQHF
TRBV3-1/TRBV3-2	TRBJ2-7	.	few	TGTGCCAGCAGCCAAGTGACAGGAGCCTACGAGCAGTACTTC	CASSQVTGAYEQYF
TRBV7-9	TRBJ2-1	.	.	TGTGCCAGCAGACCAGCCGGGAGCCACAATGAGCAGTTCTTC	CASRPAGSHNEQFF
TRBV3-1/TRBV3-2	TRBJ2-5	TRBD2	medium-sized	TGTGCCAGCAGCCAAGTCAAGATAGGGACTAGCGGCGAGACCCAGTACTTC	CASSQVKIGTSGETQYF
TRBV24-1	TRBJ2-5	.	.	TGTGCCACCAGTGATTTGGTTGGGGAGACCCAGTACTTC	CATSDLVGETQYF
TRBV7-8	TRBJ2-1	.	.	TGTGCCAGCAGCTTCGGGGGTTACAATGAGCAGTTCTTC	CASSFGGYNEQFF
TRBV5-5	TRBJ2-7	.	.	TGTGCCAGCAGCTTGGAATACGAGCAGTACTTC	CASSLEYEQYF
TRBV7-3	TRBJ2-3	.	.	TGTGCCAGCAGCTTATCTGGACCCACAGATACGCAGTATTTT	CASSLSGPTDTQYF
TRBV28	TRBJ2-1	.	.	TGTGCCAGCCGGACACGCAATGAGCAGTTCTTC	CASRTRNEQFF
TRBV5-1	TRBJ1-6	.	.	TGCGCCAGCAGCTTGACAGGGAGGGATTCACCCCTCCACTTT	CASSLTGRDSPLHF
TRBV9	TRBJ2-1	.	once	TGTGCCAGCAGCGTAGGGTTTTACAATGAGCAGTTCTTC	CASSVGFYNEQFF
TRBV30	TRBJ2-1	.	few	TGTGCCTGGACACCGGGGCTTGAGTCCTACAATGAGCAGTTCTTC	CAWTPGLESYNEQFF
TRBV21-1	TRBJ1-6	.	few	TGTGCCAGCAGCACCCGGGACAGGGGGCAACCCCTCCACTTT	CASSTRDRGQPLHF
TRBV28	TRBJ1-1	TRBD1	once	TGTGCCAGCAGTTTATGGGGACAGGTTGAAGCTTTCTTT	CASSLWGQVEAFF
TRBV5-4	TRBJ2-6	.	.	TGTGCCAGCTACCTGGGGGGCTCTGGGGCCAACGTCCTGACTTTC	CASYLGGSGANVLTF
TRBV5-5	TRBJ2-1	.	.	TGTGCCAGCAGCTTGGACGAGGGGCCCTCCTACAATGAGCAGTTCTTC	CASSLDEGPSYNEQFF
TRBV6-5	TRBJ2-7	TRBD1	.	TGTGCCAGCACCGGGACAGGATATTCAAGGGAGCAGTACTTC	CASTGTGYSREQYF
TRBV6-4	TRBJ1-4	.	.	TGTGCCAGCAGTGACTCTAGGACCCCAGGTGAAAAACTGTTTTTT	CASSDSRTPGEKLFF
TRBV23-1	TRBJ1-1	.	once	TGCGCCAGCAGTCTGGGGGGCTGGGGCACTGAAGCTTTCTTT	CASSLGGWGTEAFF
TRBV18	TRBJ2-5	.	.	TGTGCCAGCTCACCCTCTGGGGAGACCCAGTACTTC	CASSPSGETQYF
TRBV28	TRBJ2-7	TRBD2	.	TGTGCCAGCAGCCGAGACCCCGGGACTAGCGGACCCAACTACGAGCAGTACTTC	CASSRDPGTSGPNYEQYF
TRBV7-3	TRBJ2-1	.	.	TGTGCCAGCAGCAAAGGGACTTACAATGAGCAGTTCTTC	CASSKGTYNEQFF
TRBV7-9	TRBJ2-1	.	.	TGTGCCAGCAGCTCTTCCAACCTGCAGGGTCCGGGGTCCTACAATGAGCAGTTCTTC	CASSSSNLQGPGSYNEQFF
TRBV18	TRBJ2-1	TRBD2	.	TGTGCCAGCTCACCAGCTAGCGGGAGGGGCTCCTACAATGAGCAGTTCTTC	CASSPASGRGSYNEQFF
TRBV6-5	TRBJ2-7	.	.	TGTGCCAGCGTTGAAACGTACGAGCAGTACTTC	CASVETYEQYF
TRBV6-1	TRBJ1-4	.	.	TGTGCCAGCAGTGAGCCACCCCTAGGGGAAAAACTGTTTTTT	CASSEPPLGEKLFF
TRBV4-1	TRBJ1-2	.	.	TGCGCCAGCAGCCAAGGTCGGGACACTGGCTACACCTTC	CASSQGRDTGYTF
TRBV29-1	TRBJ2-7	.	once	TGCAGCGTTGAACACAGTTACGAGCAGTACTTC	CSVEHSYEQYF
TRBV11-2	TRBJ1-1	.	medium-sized	TGTGCCAGCAGCTTAGTAGGGGGAAACGCTTTCTTT	CASSLVGGNAFF
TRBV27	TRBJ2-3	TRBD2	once	TGTGCCAGCAGTCCTAGCGGTCCAGGTATAGATACGCAGTATTTT	CASSPSGPGIDTQYF
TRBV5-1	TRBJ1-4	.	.	TGCGCCAGCAGCGCCCCCGGGACTCAGAATGAAAAACTGTTTTTT	CASSAPGTQNEKLFF
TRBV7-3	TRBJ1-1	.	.	TGTGCCAGCAGCAAAGACAGTGAATTGAACACTGAAGCTTTCTTT	CASSKDSELNTEAFF
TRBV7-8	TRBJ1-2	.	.	TGTGCCAGCAGCTTAGCGGGGTGGGACTATGGCTACACCTTC	CASSLAGWDYGYTF
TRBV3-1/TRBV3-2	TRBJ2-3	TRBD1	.	TGTGCCAGCAGCCAGACAGGGGCGGATACGCAGTATTTT	CASSQTGADTQYF
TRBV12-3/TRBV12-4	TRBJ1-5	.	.	TGTGCCAGCAGTTTAAATAGCAATCAGCCCCAGCATTTT	CASSLNSNQPQHF
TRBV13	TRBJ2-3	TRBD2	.	TGTGCCAGCAGCAGGTCTAGCGGGACCCTAGGCACAGATACGCAGTATTTT	CASSRSSGTLGTDTQYF
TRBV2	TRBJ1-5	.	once	TGTGCCAGCAGTTACGACTGGGCCCGGTCAGAGGCCCAGCATTTT	CASSYDWARSEAQHF
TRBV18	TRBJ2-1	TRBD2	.	TGTGCCAGCTCACCACTAGCGGGAGAGAGTGAGCAGTTCTTC	CASSPLAGESEQFF
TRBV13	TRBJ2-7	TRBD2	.	TGTGCCAGCAGCCTCTCCCGACTAGCGGGAGTGGAGTACTTC	CASSLSRLAGVEYF
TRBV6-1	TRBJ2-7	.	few	TGTGCCAGCAGTGATGGTGTCGGGCCGCCCTACGAGCAGTACTTC	CASSDGVGPPYEQYF
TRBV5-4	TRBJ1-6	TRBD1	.	TGTGCCAGCAGTGTACAGGGGTGGGGTGTTGGGTCACCCCTCCACTTT	CASSVQGWGVGSPLHF
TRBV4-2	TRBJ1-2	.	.	TGTGCCAGCACCCCCACCGGACGGGACTATGGCTACACCTTC	CASTPTGRDYGYTF
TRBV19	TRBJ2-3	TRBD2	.	TGTGCCAGTAGAAAAAGGGCGGGAGGCCCAGATACGCAGTATTTT	CASRKRAGGPDTQYF
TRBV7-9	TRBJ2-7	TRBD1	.	TGTGCCAGCAGCTTATCAGACAGGGCAGACGAGCAGTACTTC	CASSLSDRADEQYF
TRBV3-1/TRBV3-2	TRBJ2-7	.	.	TGTGCCAGCAGCCAAGTGTCCAGAGACTACTCCTACGAGCAGTACTTC	CASSQVSRDYSYEQYF
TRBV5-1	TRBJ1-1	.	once	TGCGCCAGCAGAATCACGGCCCAGCCGCCCGCTGAAGCTTTCTTT	CASRITAQPPAEAFF
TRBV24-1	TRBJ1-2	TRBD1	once	TGTGCCACCAGTGCCGGGACAGCCAGGAGCTACACCTTC	CATSAGTARSYTF
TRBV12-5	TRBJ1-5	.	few	TGTGCTAGTGGTCTCTCTTATATCGCGGGGCAGCCCCAGCATTTT	CASGLSYIAGQPQHF